This T cell receptor (beta chain) was identified during a study of spatial heterogeneity in lung cancer. Study at large: PBMC samples from follow-up, when available, were sequenced at a median of around 2 years post-resection. Detection of beta-chain sequences consistently exceeded that of alpha-chain sequences. A unique TCR and UMI combination showed up more than ten times in raw reads, on average.

With 1 base removed from V and 7 bases from J, the gap between germline ends came to 12 bases. Germline lookup yields CDR1 SGHNT and CDR2 YYREEE (reference sequence). The CDR3 covers 15 residues. From the 5' RACE reads, TCRdb called clonotypes with MiXCR, one entry per CDR3 protein. The sample contains about 120,000 distinct CDR3 sequences, over 9% of which appear only once. Stated time point: blood at routine non-recurrence follow-up after resection. Whole RNA came from tumor, nontumor lung or frozen PBMC and was sequenced without being sorted. Study-level results: Ubiquitous expanded tumor TCRs appeared in blood more at resection than follow-up.

This clonotype was observed many times. Antigen: not known. The rearrangement uses TRBV5-4 and TRBJ1-6; the D gene is possibly TRBD1 (6 bases). Sequences were derived from PBMCs, sampled at follow-up. The sequence was obtained from a male donor with early-stage non-small cell lung cancer. CDR3: CASSLKSGDNSPLHF. The CDR3 DNA sequence: TGTGCCAGCAGCTTGAAATCAGGGGACAATTCACCCCTCCACTTT.